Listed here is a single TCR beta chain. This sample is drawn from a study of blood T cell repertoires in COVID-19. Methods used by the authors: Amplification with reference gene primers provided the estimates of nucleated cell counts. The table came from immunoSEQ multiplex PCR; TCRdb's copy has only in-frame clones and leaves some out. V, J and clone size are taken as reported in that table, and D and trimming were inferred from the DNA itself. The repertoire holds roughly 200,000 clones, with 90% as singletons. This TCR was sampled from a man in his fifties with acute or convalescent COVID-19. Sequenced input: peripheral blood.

CDR3 amino acids: CASSLGLLGQGWETQYF. Here the CDR3 DNA reads TGTGCCAGCAGCTTAGGGTTGTTGGGACAGGGTTGGGAGACCCAGTACTTC. The V gene is TRBV7-2, the J gene TRBJ2-5; 9 bases match TRBD1. J gave up 5 bases and V 1 base, and 11 bases lay outside the gene matches. The germline gives CDR1 SGHTA, CDR2 FQGNSA. This CDR3 is built from 17 residues.